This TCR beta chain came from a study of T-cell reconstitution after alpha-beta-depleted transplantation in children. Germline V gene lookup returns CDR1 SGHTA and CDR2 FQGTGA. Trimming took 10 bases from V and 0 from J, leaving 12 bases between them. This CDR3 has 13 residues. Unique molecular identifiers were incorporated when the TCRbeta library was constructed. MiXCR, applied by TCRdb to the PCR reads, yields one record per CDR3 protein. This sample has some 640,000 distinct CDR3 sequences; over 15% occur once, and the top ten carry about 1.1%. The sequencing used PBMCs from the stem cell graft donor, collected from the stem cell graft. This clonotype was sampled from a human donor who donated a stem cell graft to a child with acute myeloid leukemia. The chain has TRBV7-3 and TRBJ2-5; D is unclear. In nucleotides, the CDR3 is TGTGCCACCTGGGGTGGGTACCAAGAGACCCAGTACTTC. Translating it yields CATWGGYQETQYF.